This T cell receptor beta chain was retrieved from a study of T cell changes during pregnancy in multiple sclerosis. Per germline, CDR1 ENHRY and CDR2 SYGVKD. CDR3 length equals 13 residues. After removal of 9 bases from V and 2 bases from J, the junction contained 3 bases not matched to a gene. TCRdb keeps only in-frame clones here, not all; method: immunoSEQ multiplex PCR. The sample includes roughly 60,000 clones, 90% of them seen just once. The sample here was peripheral blood, taken in the second trimester of pregnancy. The chain links TRBV10-3 to TRBJ1-5, with 8 bases lining up with TRBD1. This clonotype was sampled from a female donor in good health, enrolled as a control in a pregnancy study. The CDR3 nucleotides are TGTGCCATAGCGACAGGGGGCAATCAGCCCCAGCATTTT. Its protein product is CAIATGGNQPQHF.